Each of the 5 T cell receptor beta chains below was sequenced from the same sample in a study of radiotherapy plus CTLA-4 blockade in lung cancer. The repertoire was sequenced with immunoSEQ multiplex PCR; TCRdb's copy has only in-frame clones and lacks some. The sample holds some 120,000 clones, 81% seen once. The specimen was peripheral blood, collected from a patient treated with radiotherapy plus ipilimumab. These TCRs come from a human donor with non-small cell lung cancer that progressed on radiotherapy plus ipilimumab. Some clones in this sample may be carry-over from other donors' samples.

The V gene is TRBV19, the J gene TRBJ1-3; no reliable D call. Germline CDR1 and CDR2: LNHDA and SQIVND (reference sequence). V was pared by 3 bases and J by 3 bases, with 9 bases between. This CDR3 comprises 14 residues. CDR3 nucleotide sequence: TGTGCCAGTAGTATCCTGGACGGTGGAAACACCATATATTTT. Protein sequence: CASSILDGGNTIYF.

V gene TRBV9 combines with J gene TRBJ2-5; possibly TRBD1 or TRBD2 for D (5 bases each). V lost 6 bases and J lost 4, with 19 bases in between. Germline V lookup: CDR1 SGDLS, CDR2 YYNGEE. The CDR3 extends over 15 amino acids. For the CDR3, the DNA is TGTGCCAGCACCACGGGACCGCGGAACCTAGAGACCCAGTACTTC. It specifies CASTTGPRNLETQYF.

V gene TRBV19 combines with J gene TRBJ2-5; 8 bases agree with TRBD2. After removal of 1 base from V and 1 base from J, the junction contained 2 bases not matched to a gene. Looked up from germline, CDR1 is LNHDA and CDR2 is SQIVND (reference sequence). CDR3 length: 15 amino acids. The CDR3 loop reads CASSIAGLVQETQYF. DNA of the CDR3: TGTGCCAGTAGTATAGCGGGACTAGTCCAAGAGACCCAGTACTTC.

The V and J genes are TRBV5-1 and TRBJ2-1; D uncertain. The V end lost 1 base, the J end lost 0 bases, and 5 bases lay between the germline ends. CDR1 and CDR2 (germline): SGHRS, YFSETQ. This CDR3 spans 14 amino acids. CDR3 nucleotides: TGCGCCAGCAGCTTGTTTTCCTCCTACAATGAGCAGTTCTTC. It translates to CASSLFSSYNEQFF. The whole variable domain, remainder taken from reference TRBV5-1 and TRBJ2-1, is KAGVTQTPRYLIKTRGQQVTLSCSPISGHRSVSWYQQTPGQGLQFLFEYFSETQRNKGNFPGRFSGRQFSNSRSEMNVSTLELGDSALYLCASSLFSSYNEQFFGPGTRLTVL.

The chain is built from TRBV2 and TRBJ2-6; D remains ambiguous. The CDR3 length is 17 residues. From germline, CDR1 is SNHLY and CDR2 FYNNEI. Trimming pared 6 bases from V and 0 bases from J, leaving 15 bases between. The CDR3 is CASSQAILPSGANVLTF. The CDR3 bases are TGTGCCAGCAGCCAGGCCATACTCCCCTCTGGGGCCAACGTCCTGACTTTC.